This T cell receptor (beta chain) originates from a study of identifying expanded T cells in peripheral blood. Sequencing was performed with immunoSEQ multiplex PCR; in TCRdb, only in-frame clones are kept and a portion is missing. Of over 65,000 clones in the sample, around nine tenths were seen once. This CDR3 contains 14 residues. Trimming removed 7 bases from V and 4 bases from J, with 15 bases in between. Germline-derived CDR1 and CDR2 are SGHRS and YFSETQ. General study findings and limits: Roughly 1.2 clones differed between technical replicates, versus approximately 17 and 20 over time.

In regard to this clone: What it binds is not known.

The sample was blood. The chain has TRBV5-1 and TRBJ2-4; weak D call: TRBD2 (6 bases). The TCR sequence derives from a person aged 18 to 70 in good health. The CDR3 sequence is CASSPGREKNIQYF. The CDR3, as DNA: TGCGCCAGCTCTCCGGGACGGGAGAAAAACATTCAGTACTTC.